The 7 T cell receptor beta chains below all came from one sample that was sequenced in a study of T-cell memory formation after mild COVID-19. TCRdb used MiXCR to reprocess the 5' RACE reads, holding one entry per CDR3 protein. The sample includes around 440,000 distinct CDR3 sequences, about 20% seen only once; the top ten take around an eighth. Sequencing was performed on PBMCs or a T cell subset sorted from them (not recorded which). These receptors were obtained from an adult woman who had mild COVID-19 (a few samples of this study predate the infection). Cell type and time point are not known.

This clonotype was seen a handful of times. The chain combines TRBV7-8 with TRBJ1-1; the D gene is possibly TRBD1 (5 bases). The CDR3 has 15 residues. The V end was cut by 1 base, the J end by 0 bases, with 9 bases between. CDR1 and CDR2 (germline): SGHVS, FQNEAQ. The CDR3 nucleotides read TGTGCCAGCAGCTTAGGGGAGGGGCTGAACACTGAAGCTTTCTTT. Its translation: CASSLGEGLNTEAFF. The whole variable domain, filled in from reference TRBV7-8 and TRBJ1-1, reads GAGVSQSPRYKVAKRGQDVALRCDPISGHVSLFWYQQALGQGPEFLTYFQNEAQLDKSGLPSDRFFAERPEGSVSTLKIQRTQQEDSAVYLCASSLGEGLNTEAFFGQGTRLTVV.

This sequence joins TRBV5-1 and TRBJ2-3; D is ambiguous. The V and J ends lost 7 bases and 1 base respectively, with 16 bases between them. This CDR3 is built from 15 residues. Germline-derived CDR1 and CDR2 are SGHRS and YFSETQ. Written as DNA, the CDR3 is TGCGCCAGCCGCCTAGGCTCGACGGGCACAGATACGCAGTATTTT. Translating gives CASRLGSTGTDTQYF.

As regards this clonotype: Without the conserved terminal phenylalanine or tryptophan, this CDR3 likely stems from a read error. V usage is TRBV12-3 or TRBV12-4 and J usage is TRBJ2-7, with no clear D. This CDR3 contains 13 residues. Deletions cut 3 bases from V and 0 bases from J, with 6 bases between. CDR3 loop: CASSLGYSYEQYL. CDR3 nucleotide sequence: TGTGCCAGCAGTTTGGGGTACTCCTACGAGCAGTACTTA.

This chain uses TRBV11-2 with TRBJ1-1; D unresolved. Germline assignment: CDR1 SGHAT and CDR2 FQNNGV. The CDR3 contains 14 residues. V was pared by 0 bases and J by 0 bases, with 5 bases between. The CDR3 DNA is TGTGCCAGCAGCTTAGAGGTGGTGAACACTGAAGCTTTCTTT. Its translation: CASSLEVVNTEAFF.

The chain recombines TRBV7-2 with TRBJ2-1; TRBD2 might be the D (5 bases). V lost 5 bases and J lost 3, with 29 bases in between. Germline values: CDR1 SGHTA, CDR2 FQGNSA. The CDR3 has 20 residues. As DNA, the CDR3 is TGTGCCAGCAGCACCCCTACAACCTCCACGACAAGCGGCCACTACAATGAGCAGTTCTTC. This codes for CASSTPTTSTTSGHYNEQFF.

This clonotype was counted many times. This rearrangement joins TRBV7-9 to TRBJ1-1; TRBD1 matches at 7 bases. The CDR3 consists of 15 residues. The trim removed 3 bases at V and 3 bases at J, leaving 7 bases unmatched. Germline V gives CDR1 SEHNR, CDR2 FQNEAQ (reference sequence). Here the CDR3 reads CASSFRRGRDTEAFF. CDR3 DNA sequence: TGTGCCAGCAGCTTCAGGAGGGGGCGCGACACTGAAGCTTTCTTT.

The V and J genes are TRBV18 and TRBJ2-3; weak D call: TRBD2 (6 bases). This CDR3 is 15 amino acids long. Per germline, CDR1 KGHSH and CDR2 LQKENI. Trimming stripped 3 bases from V and 2 bases from J, with 12 bases between. As DNA, the CDR3 is TGTGCCAGCTCACCTACTGGCGGGGACACAGATACGCAGTATTTT. This encodes CASSPTGGDTDTQYF.